This note documents a single T cell receptor beta chain sequence. Antigen unknown. This record belongs to a study of human T cells and chemical hapten exposure. Study-wide results and limits: In comparison with controls, expanded TCRs gave rise to a significantly larger number of large CDR3 similarity clusters.

Described time point: patch test 1, 2 weeks after DPC sensitization. Treatment noted: therapeutic diphenylcyclopropenone sensitization with weekly scalp DPC. The starting material, unfractionated whole blood, was used for total RNA extraction. This CDR3 region has 14 residues. V dropped 6 bases and J dropped 5 bases, with 13 bases sitting between them. Germline loops: CDR1 SEHNR, CDR2 FQNEAQ (reference sequence). TCRdb reprocessed the RACE reads via MiXCR and lists one record per CDR3 protein. The table records under 200,000 distinct CDR3 sequences, about 15% of them present only once. This chain links TRBV7-9 with TRBJ1-4; weak D call: TRBD1 (5 bases). The sequence came from a young woman with alopecia areata. Some clones in this sample may be carry-over from other donors' samples. This specimen consisted of whole blood, obtained in connection with sensitization to the hapten diphenylcyclopropenone (DPC). The CDR3 nucleotides are TGTGCCAGCAGAACCGGGACCCTCAATGAAAAACTGTTTTTT. Residues: CASRTGTLNEKLFF.